These 9 T cell receptor beta chains originate from one sample sequenced in a study of CD8 T cells in ankylosing spondylitis. Whole-study findings and limits: For ankylosing spondylitis blood, a TCR beta motif of under ten highly homologous variants appeared characteristic.

These receptors have no identified antigens. TCRdb reprocessed the 5' RACE reads via MiXCR and lists one record per CDR3 protein. The table shows hundreds of thousands of distinct CDR3 sequences, with 12% occurring only once. Sequenced sample: blood, either unsorted or a sorted T cell fraction (not recorded which). These receptors were taken from a male donor with ankylosing spondylitis.

This clonotype showed up just once. The rearrangement uses TRBV6-5 and TRBJ2-2; 9 nucleotides agree with TRBD2. This CDR3 has 16 residues. CDR1 MNHEY and CDR2 SVGAGI come from the germline V gene. V dropped 2 bases and J dropped 6; count of bases not matched to a gene: 7. The CDR3 DNA reads TGTGCCAGCAGTTACATTGCGGGGGGGCGGCCCGGGGAGCTGTTTTTT. It codes for CASSYIAGGRPGELFF.

The genes are TRBV20-1 and TRBJ2-1; 11 bases map to TRBD2. There are 18 residues in the CDR3. Germline V gene data show CDR1 as DFQATT and CDR2 as SNEGSKA (reference sequence). V shed 6 bases and J 0 bases; nucleotides not matched to a gene: 13. CDR3 sequence (DNA): TGCAGTGCCCTTCACCTAGCGGGGGGTACCGGCTCCTACAATGAGCAGTTCTTC. Residues: CSALHLAGGTGSYNEQFF.

There are a few counts of this clonotype. V gene TRBV6-5 combines with J gene TRBJ1-1; possible D gene TRBD1, 5 bases. Germline V CDR1 and CDR2: MNHEY, SVGAGI. The CDR3 runs 19 residues. Trimming stripped 0 bases from V and 1 base from J, with 21 bases between. CDR3 nucleotide sequence: TGTGCCAGCAGTTACTCGTGGGGGGGGACGAGGACTGCGAACACTGAAGCTTTCTTT. Protein sequence: CASSYSWGGTRTANTEAFF.

The V and J genes are TRBV11-2 and TRBJ2-7, with 8 positions matching TRBD2. Germline V gene data show CDR1 as SGHAT and CDR2 as FQNNGV. This CDR3 spans 15 amino acids. V shed 0 bases and J 2 bases; nucleotides not matched to a gene: 3. The CDR3 reads CASSLEAGGTYEQYF. The CDR3 nucleotides are TGTGCCAGCAGCTTAGAGGCGGGGGGAACCTACGAGCAGTACTTC.

This clonotype has only a few counts. The chain links TRBV5-6 to TRBJ1-1; weak D call: TRBD1 (5 bases). Germline lookup yields CDR1 SGHDT and CDR2 YYEEEE. The V and J ends lost 3 bases and 6 bases respectively, with 12 bases between them. The CDR3 has 13 amino acids. The chain's CDR3 is CASSSGLGAEAFF. CDR3 nucleotides: TGTGCCAGCAGCTCAGGGTTAGGGGCTGAAGCTTTCTTT.

The gene calls are TRBV29-1 and TRBJ1-5; 7 positions match TRBD1. J gave up 4 bases and V 5 bases, and 8 bases lay outside the gene matches. CDR3 length: 14 amino acids. Germline CDR1 and CDR2: SQVTM and ANQGSEA. DNA of the CDR3: TGCAGCGTTAAGATGGGGACAGAGAATCAGCCCCAGCATTTT. This codes for CSVKMGTENQPQHF.

This clonotype occurred a few times. J is TRBJ1-1 and V is TRBV5-1, with unresolved D. The CDR3 runs 15 residues. Germline values: CDR1 SGHRS, CDR2 YFSETQ. Trimming removed 1 base at V and 2 bases at J, with 12 bases between. CDR3 in DNA: TGCGCCAGCAGCTTGACGTCAGCACAAAACACTGAAGCTTTCTTT. Amino acid sequence: CASSLTSAQNTEAFF.

This chain connects TRBV20-1 to TRBJ1-2, with D hard to call. Trimming stripped 3 bases from V and 4 bases from J, with 9 bases between. CDR1 and CDR2 (germline): DFQATT, SNEGSKA (reference sequence). The CDR3 totals 12 residues. The CDR3 DNA reads as TGCAGTGCTAGCTTGGGCGTCTATGGCTACACCTTC. This codes for CSASLGVYGYTF.

This clonotype showed up just a few times. The genes are TRBV5-5 and TRBJ1-1; 9 bases are shared with TRBD1. V dropped 4 bases and J dropped 1; count of bases not matched to a gene: 5. The CDR3 extends over 15 amino acids. The germline V gene has CDR1 SGHKS and CDR2 YYEKEE (reference sequence). The CDR3 DNA is TGTGCCAGCAGCGGGGACAGGGCATCGAACACTGAAGCTTTCTTT. It translates to CASSGDRASNTEAFF.